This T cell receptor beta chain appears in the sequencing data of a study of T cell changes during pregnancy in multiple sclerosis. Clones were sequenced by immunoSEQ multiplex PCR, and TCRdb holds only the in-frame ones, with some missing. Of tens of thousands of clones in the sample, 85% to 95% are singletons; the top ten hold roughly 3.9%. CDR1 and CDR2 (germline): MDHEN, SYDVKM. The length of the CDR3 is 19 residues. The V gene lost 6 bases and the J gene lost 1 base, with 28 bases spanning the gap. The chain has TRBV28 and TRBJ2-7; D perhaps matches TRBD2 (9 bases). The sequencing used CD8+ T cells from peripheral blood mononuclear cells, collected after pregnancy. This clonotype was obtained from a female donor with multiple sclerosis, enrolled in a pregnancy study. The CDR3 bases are TGTGCCAGCAGCCTAGGACAGGGCGGCGGGGGGGTGAGATCCTACGAGCAGTACTTC. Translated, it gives CASSLGQGGGGVRSYEQYF.